The clone carrying this T cell receptor beta chain has more than one count but fewer than ten. This sample was included in a study of blood T cell repertoires in COVID-19. Study summary: From T cells, B-cell-depleted T cells, or PBMCs came the material, which was cDNA or gDNA.

The length of the CDR3 is 14 residues. V shed 5 bases, J shed 3 bases, and the junction held 6 bases outside the gene matches. Germline lookup yields CDR1 SGHVS and CDR2 FNYEAQ. Clinical history reported by participants formed the basis on which cohorts were assigned. Recovered participants had two consecutive negative NP/OP PCR tests, healthcare professional clearance, or symptom resolution. Study processing details: Nucleated cell number was recorded as an estimate derived from reference gene primer amplification. Using immunoSEQ multiplex PCR, the repertoire was profiled, and TCRdb retains in-frame clones only, with some absent. V and J calls and clone size are given by that table; D and trimming were obtained from the DNA. The sample shows under 300,000 clones, under 90% of them seen only once.

The TCR was taken from a woman between 55 and 75 years old who had recovered from COVID-19. The sequenced material came from PBMCs or T cells enriched from blood (not recorded which). The chain couples TRBV7-6 to TRBJ2-7; 8 bases map to TRBD2. CDR3 protein: CASSTPGLVYEQYF. CDR3 coding DNA: TGTGCCAGCAGCACCCCGGGACTAGTCTACGAGCAGTACTTC.